Following are 6 T cell receptor beta chains from one sample sequenced in a study of tumour-infiltrating T cells in Burkitt lymphoma (dated by TCRdb to the early 2020s). Libraries were made using the immunoSEQ multiplex PCR assay. Imported from immuneACCESS, the table was reduced by TCRdb to in-frame sequences with V and J called. These copies leave out some clones; in studies compared against another copy, an unresolved V gene accounts for under half, and the cause of the remainder is not known. The sample data list more than 45,000 clones, and around a third of these were observed just once. Jointly, the top ten make up approximately 2.6% of the sample. Input material: tumor tissue. These receptors all stem from a human donor with Burkitt lymphoma.

This clone has just a few counts. The V and J genes are TRBV2 and TRBJ1-2; 8 nucleotides agree with TRBD1. Germline CDR1 reads SNHLY; CDR2 reads FYNNEI. The junction had 6 bases not matched to a gene; V was cut back by 4 bases and J by 8 bases. The CDR3 length is 13 residues. CDR3 nucleotides: TGTGCCAGCAGTGGAGGACAGGGTCGGGGCTACACCTTC. This encodes CASSGGQGRGYTF.

This clone was found a few times. V and J are TRBV7-2 and TRBJ1-1; D gene unclear. This CDR3 comprises 17 residues. The germline V and J ends were trimmed by 5 bases and 5 bases, with 24 bases remaining between them. CDR1 SGHTA and CDR2 FQGNSA come from the germline V gene. The CDR3 reads CASSRTILTHKVTEAFF. The DNA of the CDR3 is TGTGCCAGCAGCCGAACCATCCTGACACATAAAGTAACTGAAGCTTTCTTT.

This chain links TRBV19 with TRBJ2-7; the D is unclear. The CDR3 is made up of 11 amino acids. Germline values: CDR1 LNHDA, CDR2 SQIVND (reference sequence). V lost 10 bases and J 4 bases, leaving 11 bases between the germline ends. CDR3 residues: CATKGGYEQYF. CDR3 nucleotide sequence: TGTGCCACCAAGGGCGGTTACGAGCAGTACTTC.

This clone was counted a few times. V usage is TRBV5-4 and J usage is TRBJ1-2; D unclear. V gave up 0 bases and J gave up 4 bases, with 10 bases separating them. This CDR3 is 14 amino acids long. Per the germline V gene, CDR1 is SGHNT and CDR2 is YYREEE (reference sequence). The CDR3 DNA sequence: TGTGCCAGCAGCTTGGAGGGATATTCCTATGGCTACACCTTC. It codes for CASSLEGYSYGYTF.

This clone came up a few times. J is TRBJ2-7 and V is TRBV2; D not certain. The CDR3 sequence is 12 residues long. The V gene lost 6 bases and the J gene lost 6 bases, with 12 bases spanning the gap. Germline V CDR1 and CDR2: SNHLY, FYNNEI. For the CDR3, the DNA is TGTGCCAGCAGCCCAGGAGAAGTCGAGCAGTACTTC. Amino acid sequence: CASSPGEVEQYF. The full variable domain, completed using reference TRBV2 and TRBJ2-7, is EPEVTQTPSHQVTQMGQEVILRCVPISNHLYFYWYRQILGQKVEFLVSFYNNEISEKSEIFDDQFSVERPDGSNFTLKIRSTKLEDSAMYFCASSPGEVEQYFGPGTRLTVT.

This clone was recorded a few times. V and J are TRBV29-1 and TRBJ1-2; D is undetermined. Trimming removed 1 base from V and 0 bases from J, with 0 bases in between. The CDR3 is made up of 11 amino acids. Germline values: CDR1 SQVTM, CDR2 ANQGSEA. CDR3 in DNA: TGCAGCGTTGAAGCTAACTATGGCTACACCTTC. Encoded protein: CSVEANYGYTF.